This T cell receptor (beta chain) emerged from a study of T cell responses to AZD1222 COVID-19 vaccine. Some clones are missing from TCRdb's copy, which holds only in-frame ones; the method was immunoSEQ multiplex PCR. The profile shows around 160,000 clones, about 91% of them singletons. This CDR3 region has 16 residues. Germline CDR1 is MNHEY and CDR2 is SVGAGI. The V end lost 0 bases, the J end lost 7 bases, and 13 bases lay between the germline ends. The sequences come from peripheral blood, collected 28 days after the second AZD1222 dose. The receptor's source is an adult who received the AZD1222 COVID-19 vaccine. This chain uses TRBV6-5 with TRBJ1-6; D gene uncertain. For the CDR3, the DNA is TGTGCCAGCAGTTACTCGGTAGGCGTATTAAATTCACCCCTCCACTTT. This translates into CASSYSVGVLNSPLHF.